These 24 T cell receptor beta chains originate from one sample sequenced in a study of persistence of HIV-infected CD4 T cells. The immunoSEQ assay was version 4, run in survey mode. Data came from immunoSEQ multiplex PCR; TCRdb stores just in-frame clones and leaves some out. The profile shows roughly 60,000 clones, about four fifths of them singletons. No cognate antigen is known for these TCRs. Overlapping HIV-1 Gag 15-mer peptides at about 1 ug per peptide per mL were used. Memory cells lacking CD40L and CD69 with high CD45RO were sorted. The specimen was CD4+ T cells sorted from PBMCs after roughly 17-hour stimulation, collected from a patient who received antiretroviral therapy. Receptors were obtained from an adult man with HIV who was CMV-seropositive.

CDR3 loop: CASRGSLNTGELFF. Written as DNA, the CDR3 is TGTGCCAGCAGAGGAAGTTTGAACACCGGGGAGCTGTTTTTT. The chain recombines TRBV2 with TRBJ2-2; D not certain. V lost 6 bases and J 1 base, leaving 9 bases between the germline ends. In germline, CDR1 is SNHLY, CDR2 FYNNEI. The CDR3 is 14 residues long.

The chain is built from TRBV27 and TRBJ1-2, with 7 bases matching TRBD1. From germline, CDR1 is MNHEY and CDR2 SMNVEV (reference sequence). The trim removed 3 bases at V and 4 bases at J, leaving 8 bases unmatched. The CDR3 has 15 residues. In DNA, the CDR3 is TGTGCCAGCAGTTTGGCAAGAGGGGGCCTCTATGGCTACACCTTC. Translating gives CASSLARGGLYGYTF.

The genes are TRBV5-1 and TRBJ2-3; tentatively, D is TRBD1 or TRBD2 (5 bases each). The CDR3 runs 15 residues. Germline-derived CDR1 and CDR2 are SGHRS and YFSETQ. V lost 2 bases and J lost 2, with 12 bases in between. CDR3 in amino acids: CASSLSGTDTDTQYF. CDR3 nucleotide sequence: TGCGCCAGCAGCTTATCCGGGACGGACACAGATACGCAGTATTTT.

The chain links TRBV5-1 to TRBJ2-3; D is unresolved. The CDR3 consists of 12 residues. V was shortened by 0 bases and J by 5 bases, with 4 bases between the two germline ends. Germline values: CDR1 SGHRS, CDR2 YFSETQ. This chain's CDR3 is CASSLVGDTQYF. Written as DNA, the CDR3 is TGCGCCAGCAGCTTGGTGGGAGATACGCAGTATTTT. The entire variable domain, with the rest obtained from reference TRBV5-1 and TRBJ2-3, is as follows: KAGVTQTPRYLIKTRGQQVTLSCSPISGHRSVSWYQQTPGQGLQFLFEYFSETQRNKGNFPGRFSGRQFSNSRSEMNVSTLELGDSALYLCASSLVGDTQYFGPGTRLTVL.

CDR3 sequence reads: CASSMMGGPGELFF. DNA for the CDR3: TGTGCCAGTAGTATGATGGGCGGGCCCGGGGAGCTGTTTTTT. The chain couples TRBV19 to TRBJ2-2, with a weak D call TRBD2 (5 bases). The CDR3 is made up of 14 amino acids. Between the trimmed V and J ends, which lost 3 bases and 6 bases, there was a span of 11 bases. Germline loops: CDR1 LNHDA, CDR2 SQIVND (reference sequence).

The chain links TRBV5-6 to TRBJ1-1; perhaps TRBD1 as D (6 bases). CDR3 size: 16 residues. With 8 bases removed from V and 4 bases from J, the gap between germline ends came to 24 bases. The germline gives CDR1 SGHDT, CDR2 YYEEEE. The CDR3 DNA reads TGTGCCAGTGCAGGGGCCCGACAGAAAAGAGGCACTGAAGCTTTCTTT. The encoded protein is CASAGARQKRGTEAFF.

The V call is TRBV19, the J call TRBJ1-2; D is uncertain. V gave up 7 bases and J gave up 0 bases, with 12 bases separating them. This CDR3 spans 14 amino acids. The germline gives CDR1 LNHDA, CDR2 SQIVND (reference sequence). CDR3 sequence (DNA): TGTGCCAGTACTGAGGCTCGGGCTAACTATGGCTACACCTTC. Translated: CASTEARANYGYTF.

This clone was counted between two and nine times. The J gene is TRBJ1-5, the V gene TRBV19; TRBD1 might be the D (6 bases). V lost 6 bases and J 0 bases, leaving 12 bases between the germline ends. Germline-derived CDR1 and CDR2 are LNHDA and SQIVND (reference sequence). The CDR3 extends over 15 amino acids. CDR3 DNA sequence: TGTGCCAGTAGGGACAGACCTTATAGCAATCAGCCCCAGCATTTT. It is translated as CASRDRPYSNQPQHF.

This chain joins TRBV6-6 and TRBJ1-1; 8 bases line up with TRBD1. CDR1 is MNHNY and CDR2 is SVGAGI in the germline V gene (reference sequence). This CDR3 spans 17 amino acids. The junction had 11 bases not matched to a gene; V was cut back by 5 bases and J by 0 bases. This CDR3 is CASSHQGQVLMNTEAFF. The CDR3 DNA reads as TGTGCCAGCAGTCATCAGGGACAGGTCCTCATGAACACTGAAGCTTTCTTT.

The rearrangement links TRBV2 to TRBJ1-5; no clear D. From germline, CDR1 is SNHLY and CDR2 FYNNEI. Trimming removed 6 bases at V and 6 bases at J, with 15 bases between. The CDR3 contains 14 residues. DNA of the CDR3: TGTGCCAGCAGAGCCCGTACGGTATTTCAGCCCCAGCATTTT. This gives the protein CASRARTVFQPQHF.

The chain joins TRBV6-5 to TRBJ1-3; D may be TRBD1 (6 bases). This CDR3 is built from 14 residues. Trimming cost V 9 bases and J 0 bases, with 12 bases left between them. The germline V gene encodes CDR1 MNHEY and CDR2 SVGAGI. The CDR3 loop is CASRGESSGNTIYF. CDR3 DNA sequence: TGTGCCAGTAGGGGGGAGAGCTCTGGAAACACCATATATTTT.

The V call is TRBV12-3 or TRBV12-4, the J call TRBJ1-2, with 9 bases identical to TRBD1. This CDR3 comprises 13 residues. Trimming took 6 bases from V and 6 from J; bases not matched to a gene: 5. DNA for the CDR3: TGTGCCAGCAGCGTTACAGGGGGCCATGGCTACACCTTC. This translates into CASSVTGGHGYTF.

J is TRBJ1-3 and V is TRBV7-9; D gene ambiguous. The CDR3 runs 13 residues. Trimming shortened V by 7 bases and J by 0 bases, and 7 bases separated the two germline ends. Germline V gives CDR1 SEHNR, CDR2 FQNEAQ (reference sequence). CDR3 region: CASMGFSGNTIYF. DNA for the CDR3: TGTGCCAGCATGGGGTTCTCTGGAAACACCATATATTTT.

This chain joins TRBV28 and TRBJ2-2, with 10 bases that match TRBD2. Germline V CDR1 and CDR2: MDHEN, SYDVKM. Germline trimming cut 10 bases from V and 5 bases from J; bases unmatched to any gene: 7. This CDR3 contains 14 residues. The CDR3 DNA is TGTGCCACCCTAGCGGGGGATAGGACCGGGGAGCTGTTTTTT. Its protein is CATLAGDRTGELFF.

The chain joins TRBV5-1 to TRBJ2-2, with D maybe TRBD2 (6 bases). This CDR3 spans 15 amino acids. In germline, CDR1 is SGHRS, CDR2 YFSETQ. Trimming took 0 bases from V and 4 from J, leaving 10 bases between them. The CDR3 bases are TGCGCCAGCAGCTTGGGACTAGTTACCACCGGGGAGCTGTTTTTT. Encoded protein: CASSLGLVTTGELFF.

This chain connects TRBV28 to TRBJ1-5, with D possibly TRBD1 on 6 matching bases. Germline V gives CDR1 MDHEN, CDR2 SYDVKM. The CDR3 is made up of 16 amino acids. V dropped 2 bases and J dropped 2 bases, with 13 bases sitting between them. CDR3 sequence reads: CASSLQGGTRNQPQHF. In DNA, the CDR3 is TGTGCCAGCAGTTTACAAGGGGGGACTCGCAATCAGCCCCAGCATTTT.

The chain uses TRBV2 and TRBJ1-1; D is unresolved. Between the trimmed V and J ends, which lost 3 bases and 7 bases, there was a span of 12 bases. The CDR3 is 13 residues long. Germline V CDR1 and CDR2: SNHLY, FYNNEI. CDR3 amino acids: CASSERRSYEAFF. CDR3 bases: TGTGCCAGCAGTGAGCGGAGGTCCTATGAAGCTTTCTTT.

The rearrangement joins TRBV2 to TRBJ2-2; D might be TRBD1 (7 bases). This CDR3 comprises 16 residues. CDR1 is SNHLY, CDR2 FYNNEI, per germline. Deletions cut 0 bases from V and 4 bases from J, with 12 bases between. CDR3 protein: CASSEAGQGGTGELFF. The CDR3 coding sequence is TGTGCCAGCAGTGAAGCGGGCCAGGGGGGCACCGGGGAGCTGTTTTTT.

This CDR3 is CATSPSGTANTGELFF. DNA for the CDR3: TGTGCCACCAGTCCATCCGGGACAGCGAACACCGGGGAGCTGTTTTTT. The chain links TRBV24-1 to TRBJ2-2; TRBD1 matches 7 bases. This CDR3 is 16 amino acids long. Germline V gene data show CDR1 as KGHDR and CDR2 as SFDVKD. V lost 6 bases and J lost 0; bases outside the gene matches: 6.

The chain combines TRBV4-2 with TRBJ1-6; perhaps TRBD1 as D (5 bases). Germline lookup yields CDR1 LGHNA and CDR2 YNFKEQ. V dropped 4 bases and J dropped 7 bases, with 14 bases sitting between them. This CDR3 comprises 15 residues. In nucleotides, the CDR3 is TGTGCCAGCAGCCCAGTAGGGACCCTAAATTCACCCCTCCACTTT. Its translation: CASSPVGTLNSPLHF.

J is TRBJ1-3 and V is TRBV19, with TRBD1 matching over 7 bases. V shed 5 bases, J shed 2 bases, and the junction held 9 bases outside the gene matches. Per the germline V gene, CDR1 is LNHDA and CDR2 is SQIVND (reference sequence). The CDR3 is made up of 16 amino acids. Written as DNA, the CDR3 is TGTGCCAGTAGTGGACGCGTAACAGGGGCTGGAAACACCATATATTTT. Its protein is CASSGRVTGAGNTIYF.

The chain recombines TRBV6-5 with TRBJ2-1, with 7 bases lining up with TRBD1. This CDR3 spans 15 amino acids. The germline V gene encodes CDR1 MNHEY and CDR2 SVGAGI. Losses at the gene ends were 2 bases for V and 7 bases for J; bases not matched to a gene: 8. This chain's CDR3 is CASSYRQGEGNEQFF. For the CDR3, the DNA is TGTGCCAGCAGTTACCGACAGGGAGAGGGTAATGAGCAGTTCTTC.

The rearrangement joins TRBV28 to TRBJ1-5; D call uncertain. CDR3 length: 14 amino acids. CDR1 is MDHEN and CDR2 is SYDVKM in the germline V gene. The ends were cut back, 3 bases at V and 7 bases at J, with 13 bases in the middle. CDR3 region: CASSLRRDGQPQHF. CDR3 nucleotides: TGTGCCAGCAGTTTGAGAAGGGATGGACAGCCCCAGCATTTT.

The chain employs TRBV9 and TRBJ2-3; D is perhaps TRBD1 or TRBD2 (5 bases each). The germline gives CDR1 SGDLS, CDR2 YYNGEE. Trimming took off 0 bases at V and 5 bases at J, with 19 bases between the two ends. The CDR3 extends over 17 amino acids. The DNA for the CDR3 is TGTGCCAGCAGCGTAGCGGACTCCTTGGGGGTAGGAGATACGCAGTATTTT. It is translated as CASSVADSLGVGDTQYF.